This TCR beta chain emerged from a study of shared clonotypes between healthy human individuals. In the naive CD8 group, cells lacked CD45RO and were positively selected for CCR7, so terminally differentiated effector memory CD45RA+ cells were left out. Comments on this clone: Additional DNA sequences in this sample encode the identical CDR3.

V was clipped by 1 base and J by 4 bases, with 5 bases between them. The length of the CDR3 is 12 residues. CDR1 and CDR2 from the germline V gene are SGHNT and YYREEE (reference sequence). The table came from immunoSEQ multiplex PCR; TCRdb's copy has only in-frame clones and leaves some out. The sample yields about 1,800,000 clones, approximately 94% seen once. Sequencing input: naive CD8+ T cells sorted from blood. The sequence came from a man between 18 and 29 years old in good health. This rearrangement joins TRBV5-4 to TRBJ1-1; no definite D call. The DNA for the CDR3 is TGTGCCAGCAGCTTGACGGGCACTGAAGCTTTCTTT. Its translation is CASSLTGTEAFF. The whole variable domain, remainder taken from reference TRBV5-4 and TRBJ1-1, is ETGVTQSPTHLIKTRGQQVTLRCSSQSGHNTVSWYQQALGQGPQFIFQYYREEENGRGNFPPRFSGLQFPNYSSELNVNALELDDSALYLCASSLTGTEAFFGQGTRLTVV.